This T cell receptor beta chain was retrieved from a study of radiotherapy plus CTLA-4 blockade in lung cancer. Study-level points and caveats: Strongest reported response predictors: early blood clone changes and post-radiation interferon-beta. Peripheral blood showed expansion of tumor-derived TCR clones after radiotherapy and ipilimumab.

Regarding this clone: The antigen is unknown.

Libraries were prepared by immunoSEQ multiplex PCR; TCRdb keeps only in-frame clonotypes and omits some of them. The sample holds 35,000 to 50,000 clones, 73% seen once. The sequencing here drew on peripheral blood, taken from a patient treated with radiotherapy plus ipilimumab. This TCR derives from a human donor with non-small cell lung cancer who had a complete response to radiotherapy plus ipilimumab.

In nucleotides, the CDR3 is TGCAGCGTTGCCACCGGGACAATGAACACTGAAGCTTTCTTT. This translates into CSVATGTMNTEAFF. The chain employs TRBV29-1 and TRBJ1-1; D is possibly TRBD1 (6 bases). The V gene's germline CDR1 is SQVTM and CDR2 ANQGSEA. V lost 4 bases, J lost 0 bases, and 12 bases lay in between. The CDR3 is 14 amino acids.